The 10 T cell receptor beta chains in this list originate from one sample, sequenced in a study of graft-versus-host responses after intestinal transplantation. The data were produced by immunoSEQ multiplex PCR, yet TCRdb's version contains in-frame clones alone and is incomplete. This table has about 120,000 clones, 85% to 95% appearing once. Antigen specificity for these receptors is unknown. This specimen was unstimulated CD4+ T cells sorted from spleen or lymph node cells, taken before intestinal transplant. Receptor source: a human donor who received an intestinal transplant.

This chain connects TRBV6-5 to TRBJ2-7, with TRBD1 matching 7 bases. The CDR3 loop spans 14 amino acids. Germline loops: CDR1 MNHEY, CDR2 SVGAGI. The V gene end was trimmed by 2 bases and the J gene end by 0 bases; junction bases not matched to a gene: 1. The CDR3 reads CASSYRDSSYEQYF. In DNA, the CDR3 is TGTGCCAGCAGTTACAGGGACAGCTCCTACGAGCAGTACTTC.

This chain links TRBV7-9 with TRBJ1-2; 7 bases match TRBD1. V was pared by 4 bases and J by 7 bases, with 15 bases of the junction left unmatched. CDR1 SEHNR and CDR2 FQNEAQ come from the germline V gene (reference sequence). This CDR3 has 16 residues. DNA of the CDR3: TGTGCCAGCAGCTCCCTGGGGGGACAGCAAAAGTTTGGCTACACCTTC. Its protein is CASSSLGGQQKFGYTF.

CDR3 DNA: TGTGCCAGCAGAAGAGGGATTTCTACAACTGGGGCCAACGTCCTGACTTTC. This encodes CASRRGISTTGANVLTF. The J gene is TRBJ2-6, the V gene TRBV27; perhaps TRBD2 as D (5 bases). CDR3 size: 17 residues. The V gene lost 6 bases and the J gene lost 2 bases, with 17 bases spanning the gap. Germline CDR1 is MNHEY and CDR2 is SMNVEV (reference sequence).

The CDR3: CASSQKRSAGTARDTIYF. For the CDR3, the DNA is TGTGCCAGCAGCCAAAAAAGGAGCGCCGGGACAGCGAGGGACACCATATATTTT. V usage is TRBV14 and J usage is TRBJ1-3, with TRBD1 identical over 7 bases. CDR3 length equals 18 residues. Germline V gene lookup returns CDR1 SGHDN and CDR2 FVKESK. V was clipped by 2 bases and J by 8 bases; unmatched bases: 18.

This rearrangement joins TRBV2 to TRBJ2-3; the D gene is possibly TRBD1 (5 bases). Trimming removed 9 bases at V and 2 bases at J, with 12 bases between. The CDR3 contains 13 residues. Germline assignment: CDR1 SNHLY and CDR2 FYNNEI. The CDR3 region has the DNA TGTGCCAGAGGGGTGGGATACACAGATACGCAGTATTTT. It yields the protein CARGVGYTDTQYF.

The V call is TRBV18, the J call TRBJ1-1; TRBD1 might be the D (5 bases). Deletions cut 6 bases from V and 1 base from J, with 15 bases between. The CDR3 sequence is 15 residues long. Germline V CDR1 and CDR2: KGHSH, LQKENI. Here the CDR3 reads CASSYGGGTNTEAFF. CDR3 coding DNA: TGTGCCAGCTCCTACGGCGGTGGGACGAACACTGAAGCTTTCTTT.

The V call is TRBV7-9, the J call TRBJ1-2, with 7 positions matching TRBD1. Losses at the gene ends were 1 base for V and 1 base for J; bases not matched to a gene: 12. The germline CDR1 and CDR2 sequences are SEHNR and FQNEAQ (reference sequence). The CDR3 is made up of 18 amino acids. The CDR3 region has the DNA TGTGCCAGCAGCTTAGGTCGACAGGGAGAGGGACTTAACTATGGCTACACCTTC. This codes for CASSLGRQGEGLNYGYTF.

This rearrangement joins TRBV9 to TRBJ2-7; TRBD2 aligns across 14 bases. With V trimmed by 4 bases and J by 7 bases, 19 bases remained unmatched. Per germline, CDR1 SGDLS and CDR2 YYNGEE. The CDR3 is 19 residues long. Here the CDR3 reads CASSPRLAGGPKKKIEQYF. DNA of the CDR3: TGTGCCAGCAGCCCCCGACTAGCGGGAGGGCCCAAAAAGAAAATTGAGCAGTACTTC.

The chain couples TRBV30 to TRBJ1-3; possibly TRBD1 for D (6 bases). The CDR3 is 13 residues long. V was cut by 4 bases and J by 3 bases, with 10 bases left in between. Germline CDR1 and CDR2: GTSNPN and SVGIG (reference sequence). The CDR3 DNA sequence: TGTGCCTGGAACAGGGAGGGTGGAAACACCATATATTTT. It encodes CAWNREGGNTIYF.

This clone was seen once. This chain joins TRBV18 and TRBJ2-7; 7 nucleotides line up with TRBD1. The CDR3 consists of 14 residues. The ends lost 4 bases at V and 4 bases at J; junction bases unmatched: 7. Germline CDR1 and CDR2: KGHSH and LQKENI. This CDR3 reads CASSLETGLYEQYF. Here the CDR3 DNA reads TGTGCCAGCTCACTAGAGACAGGGCTTTACGAGCAGTACTTC.